The rows below give T cell receptor beta chains drawn from one sample of a study of PD-1 blockade in classical Hodgkin lymphoma. Using immunoSEQ multiplex PCR, the repertoire was profiled, and TCRdb retains in-frame clones only, with some absent. The table has 70,000 or so clones, about 94% seen once. Sequenced material: peripheral blood mononuclear cells (PBMCs). These receptors were taken from a human donor with classical Hodgkin lymphoma. Both conserved end residues are part of each CDR3. Fields, in order: V gene, clone size, D gene, J gene, CDR3 protein, CDR3 DNA. D genes are given only for firm matches. Expanded clones are given a class, and other clones once, few, many or no size at all.

v_call: TRBV5-6; clone_size: NA; d_call: NA; j_call: TRBJ1-3; cdr3_aa: CASSLGQGGNTIYF; cdr3_nt: TGTGCCAGCAGCTTGGGGCAGGGAGGAAACACCATATATTTT
v_call: TRBV4-3; clone_size: NA; d_call: NA; j_call: TRBJ2-5; cdr3_aa: CASSQDIVQETQYF; cdr3_nt: TGCGCCAGCAGCCAAGATATTGTCCAAGAGACCCAGTACTTC
v_call: TRBV30; clone_size: NA; d_call: NA; j_call: TRBJ1-2; cdr3_aa: CAWSVAVSYGYTF; cdr3_nt: TGTGCCTGGAGTGTGGCGGTGTCCTATGGCTACACCTTC
v_call: TRBV2; clone_size: NA; d_call: TRBD2; j_call: TRBJ2-3; cdr3_aa: CASSPPGLGGTDTQYF; cdr3_nt: TGTGCCAGCAGCCCGCCGGGACTAGGGGGCACAGATACGCAGTATTTT
v_call: TRBV6-1; clone_size: NA; d_call: NA; j_call: TRBJ1-5; cdr3_aa: CASSESRRYSNQPQHF; cdr3_nt: TGTGCCAGCAGTGAAAGTCGACGTTATAGCAATCAGCCCCAGCATTTT
v_call: TRBV30; clone_size: once; d_call: NA; j_call: TRBJ2-3; cdr3_aa: CAWSVQGFTDTQYF; cdr3_nt: TGTGCCTGGAGTGTACAAGGATTCACAGATACGCAGTATTTT
v_call: TRBV5-5; clone_size: NA; d_call: NA; j_call: TRBJ1-1; cdr3_aa: CASSLVGQNTEAFF; cdr3_nt: TGTGCCAGCAGCTTGGTCGGACAGAACACTGAAGCTTTCTTT
v_call: TRBV10-2; clone_size: NA; d_call: NA; j_call: TRBJ1-2; cdr3_aa: CASSDVVGLGDGYTF; cdr3_nt: TGCGCCAGCAGCGACGTAGTAGGTTTAGGGGATGGCTACACCTTC
v_call: TRBV7-2; clone_size: NA; d_call: NA; j_call: TRBJ2-7; cdr3_aa: CASSKAGDLVEYF; cdr3_nt: TGTGCCAGCAGCAAGGCCGGAGATCTAGTGGAGTACTTC
v_call: TRBV20-1; clone_size: once; d_call: NA; j_call: TRBJ2-5; cdr3_aa: CEVAVQETQYF; cdr3_nt: TGCGAAGTAGCGGTCCAAGAGACCCAGTACTTC
v_call: TRBV5-1; clone_size: NA; d_call: NA; j_call: TRBJ1-2; cdr3_aa: CASSLSSGGLHYGYTF; cdr3_nt: TGCGCCAGCAGCTTGTCCTCCGGGGGGCTGCACTATGGCTACACCTTC
v_call: TRBV7-2; clone_size: NA; d_call: TRBD1; j_call: TRBJ1-5; cdr3_aa: CASSLGQGNQPQHF; cdr3_nt: TGTGCCAGCAGCCTGGGACAGGGCAATCAGCCCCAGCATTTT
v_call: TRBV23-1; clone_size: NA; d_call: NA; j_call: TRBJ1-3; cdr3_aa: CASSQSMKGRNTIYF; cdr3_nt: TGCGCCAGCAGTCAATCAATGAAGGGACGAAACACCATATATTTT
v_call: TRBV28; clone_size: NA; d_call: NA; j_call: TRBJ2-6; cdr3_aa: CASRGATGEAQGANVLTF; cdr3_nt: TGTGCCAGCAGGGGAGCTACAGGGGAGGCCCAAGGGGCCAACGTCCTGACTTTC
v_call: TRBV18; clone_size: NA; d_call: TRBD1; j_call: TRBJ2-1; cdr3_aa: CASSPLDRGYNEQFF; cdr3_nt: TGTGCCAGCTCACCACTAGACAGGGGCTACAATGAGCAGTTCTTC
v_call: TRBV12-5; clone_size: NA; d_call: TRBD1; j_call: TRBJ1-5; cdr3_aa: CASGPDRGYNQPQHF; cdr3_nt: TGTGCTAGTGGCCCTGACAGGGGATACAATCAGCCCCAGCATTTT
v_call: TRBV27; clone_size: few; d_call: NA; j_call: TRBJ2-7; cdr3_aa: CASSFSGPRVEQYF; cdr3_nt: TGTGCCAGCAGTTTTTCCGGTCCGCGGGTCGAGCAGTACTTC
v_call: TRBV5-1; clone_size: NA; d_call: NA; j_call: TRBJ2-7; cdr3_aa: CASSDTLLSYEQYF; cdr3_nt: TGCGCCAGCAGTGACACGTTATTATCCTACGAGCAGTACTTC
v_call: TRBV27; clone_size: NA; d_call: NA; j_call: TRBJ1-5; cdr3_aa: CASRKGDQPQHF; cdr3_nt: TGTGCCAGCAGGAAGGGGGATCAGCCCCAGCATTTT
v_call: TRBV2; clone_size: NA; d_call: NA; j_call: TRBJ1-1; cdr3_aa: CASNPSPTEAFF; cdr3_nt: TGTGCCAGCAACCCCTCCCCCACTGAAGCTTTCTTT
v_call: TRBV2; clone_size: NA; d_call: TRBD1; j_call: TRBJ2-3; cdr3_aa: CASSSRRGGTDTQYF; cdr3_nt: TGTGCCAGCAGTTCCCGGAGAGGGGGCACGGATACGCAGTATTTT
v_call: TRBV6-1; clone_size: NA; d_call: NA; j_call: TRBJ2-3; cdr3_aa: CASSERSGPPLGTQYF; cdr3_nt: TGTGCCAGCAGTGAACGGTCAGGACCGCCCCTGGGCACGCAGTATTTT
v_call: TRBV6-6; clone_size: NA; d_call: NA; j_call: TRBJ1-5; cdr3_aa: CASSYGPGRDNQPQHF; cdr3_nt: TGTGCCAGCAGTTACGGCCCTGGACGAGACAATCAGCCCCAGCATTTT
v_call: TRBV29-1; clone_size: few; d_call: NA; j_call: TRBJ1-1; cdr3_aa: CSVEAQMDTEAFF; cdr3_nt: TGCAGCGTTGAGGCACAAATGGACACTGAAGCTTTCTTT
v_call: TRBV5-1; clone_size: NA; d_call: TRBD2; j_call: TRBJ2-3; cdr3_aa: CASSLIAGELGDTQYF; cdr3_nt: TGCGCCAGCAGCTTGATAGCGGGGGAACTCGGGGATACGCAGTATTTT
v_call: TRBV14; clone_size: NA; d_call: NA; j_call: TRBJ1-4; cdr3_aa: CASSPAGYDEKLFF; cdr3_nt: TGTGCCAGCAGCCCCGCAGGGTACGATGAAAAACTGTTTTTT
v_call: TRBV7-9; clone_size: NA; d_call: TRBD2; j_call: TRBJ2-3; cdr3_aa: CASSARLAGGTDTQYF; cdr3_nt: TGTGCCAGCAGCGCGCGACTAGCGGGCGGCACAGATACGCAGTATTTT
v_call: TRBV11-1; clone_size: NA; d_call: NA; j_call: TRBJ1-4; cdr3_aa: CASSPGVANEKLFF; cdr3_nt: TGTGCCAGCAGCCCGGGGGTCGCTAATGAAAAACTGTTTTTT
v_call: TRBV2; clone_size: once; d_call: TRBD2; j_call: TRBJ2-3; cdr3_aa: CASSRLAGVGDTQYF; cdr3_nt: TGTGCCAGCAGCCGACTAGCGGGAGTCGGGGATACGCAGTATTTT
v_call: TRBV5-4; clone_size: NA; d_call: TRBD2; j_call: TRBJ2-1; cdr3_aa: CASSEGLAGSQFF; cdr3_nt: TGTGCCAGCAGCGAGGGACTAGCGGGTTCACAGTTCTTC
v_call: TRBV18; clone_size: NA; d_call: NA; j_call: TRBJ1-1; cdr3_aa: CASSPQKNTEAFF; cdr3_nt: TGTGCCAGCTCACCACAGAAGAACACTGAAGCTTTCTTT
v_call: TRBV9; clone_size: once; d_call: TRBD1; j_call: TRBJ1-3; cdr3_aa: CASSARQGGTVSGNTIYF; cdr3_nt: TGTGCCAGCAGCGCCCGACAGGGTGGGACCGTCTCTGGAAACACCATATATTTT
v_call: TRBV2; clone_size: NA; d_call: NA; j_call: TRBJ1-2; cdr3_aa: CASTGEAKGYTF; cdr3_nt: TGTGCCAGCACCGGGGAGGCTAAGGGCTACACCTTC
v_call: TRBV27; clone_size: few; d_call: TRBD1; j_call: TRBJ1-2; cdr3_aa: CASSLPGGHGYTF; cdr3_nt: TGTGCCAGCAGTTTACCAGGGGGACATGGCTACACCTTC
v_call: TRBV5-1; clone_size: NA; d_call: TRBD1; j_call: TRBJ2-1; cdr3_aa: CASQTRTGANEQFF; cdr3_nt: TGCGCCAGCCAAACCCGGACAGGGGCGAATGAGCAGTTCTTC
v_call: TRBV5-6; clone_size: NA; d_call: TRBD2; j_call: TRBJ2-1; cdr3_aa: CASSSGLEWNEQFF; cdr3_nt: TGTGCCAGCAGCTCTGGACTAGAGTGGAATGAGCAGTTCTTC
v_call: TRBV2; clone_size: NA; d_call: NA; j_call: TRBJ2-7; cdr3_aa: CASSPPLTVTYEQYF; cdr3_nt: TGTGCCAGCAGCCCTCCCCTAACAGTTACCTACGAGCAGTACTTC
v_call: TRBV9; clone_size: NA; d_call: NA; j_call: TRBJ2-3; cdr3_aa: CAGPQGLNTDTQYF; cdr3_nt: TGTGCCGGCCCACAGGGACTGAACACAGATACGCAGTATTTT
v_call: TRBV5-1; clone_size: NA; d_call: NA; j_call: TRBJ1-2; cdr3_aa: CASSIDQSYGYTF; cdr3_nt: TGCGCCAGCAGCATCGACCAATCCTATGGCTACACCTTC
v_call: TRBV27; clone_size: NA; d_call: TRBD1; j_call: TRBJ2-2; cdr3_aa: CASSRTGWTTGELFF; cdr3_nt: TGTGCCAGCAGTAGGACAGGGTGGACCACCGGGGAGCTGTTTTTT
v_call: TRBV30; clone_size: NA; d_call: NA; j_call: TRBJ1-5; cdr3_aa: CAWSVGNTNQPQHF; cdr3_nt: TGTGCCTGGAGTGTTGGAAATACGAATCAGCCCCAGCATTTT
v_call: TRBV6-5; clone_size: NA; d_call: TRBD1; j_call: TRBJ1-5; cdr3_aa: CASSDDRAIQPQHF; cdr3_nt: TGTGCCAGCAGCGACGACAGGGCGATACAGCCCCAGCATTTT
v_call: TRBV6-7; clone_size: NA; d_call: NA; j_call: TRBJ1-5; cdr3_aa: CASSYSPLRGGNQPQHF; cdr3_nt: TGTGCCAGCAGTTACTCCCCCCTGCGGGGGGGCAATCAGCCCCAGCATTTT
v_call: TRBV10-3; clone_size: NA; d_call: TRBD2; j_call: TRBJ2-1; cdr3_aa: CAISLAESSYNEQFF; cdr3_nt: TGTGCCATCAGCCTAGCGGAGAGCTCCTACAATGAGCAGTTCTTC
v_call: TRBV10-3; clone_size: NA; d_call: NA; j_call: TRBJ2-5; cdr3_aa: CAISKDRQETQYF; cdr3_nt: TGTGCCATCAGTAAAGACAGGCAAGAGACCCAGTACTTC